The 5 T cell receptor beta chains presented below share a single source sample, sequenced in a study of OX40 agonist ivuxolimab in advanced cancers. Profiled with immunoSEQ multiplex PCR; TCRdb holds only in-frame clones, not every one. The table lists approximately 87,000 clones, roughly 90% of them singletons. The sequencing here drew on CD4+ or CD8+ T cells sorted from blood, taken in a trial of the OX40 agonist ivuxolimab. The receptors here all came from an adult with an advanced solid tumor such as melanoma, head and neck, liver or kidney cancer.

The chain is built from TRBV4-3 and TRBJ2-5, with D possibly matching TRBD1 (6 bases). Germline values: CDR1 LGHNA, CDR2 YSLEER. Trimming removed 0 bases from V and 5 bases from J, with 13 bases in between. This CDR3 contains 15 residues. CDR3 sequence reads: CASSQDYGGRETQYF. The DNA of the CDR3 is TGCGCCAGCAGCCAAGATTATGGGGGCCGGGAGACCCAGTACTTC.

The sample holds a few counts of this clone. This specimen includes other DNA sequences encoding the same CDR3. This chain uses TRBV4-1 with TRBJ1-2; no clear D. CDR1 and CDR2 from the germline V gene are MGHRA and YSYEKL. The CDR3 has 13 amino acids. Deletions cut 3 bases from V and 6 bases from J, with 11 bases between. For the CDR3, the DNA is TGCGCCAGCAGCCAGTCCCTGGGAAATGGCTACACCTTC. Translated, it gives CASSQSLGNGYTF.

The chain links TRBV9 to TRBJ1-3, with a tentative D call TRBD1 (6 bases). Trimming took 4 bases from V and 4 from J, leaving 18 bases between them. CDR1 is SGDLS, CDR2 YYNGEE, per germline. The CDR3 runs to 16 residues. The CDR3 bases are TGTGCCAGCAGCAGGGGGATGGAGGGGTCCGGAAACACCATATATTTT. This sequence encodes CASSRGMEGSGNTIYF. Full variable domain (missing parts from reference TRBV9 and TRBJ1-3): DSGVTQTPKHLITATGQRVTLRCSPRSGDLSVYWYQQSLDQGLQFLIQYYNGEERAKGNILERFSAQQFPDLHSELNLSSLELGDSALYFCASSRGMEGSGNTIYFGEGSWLTVV.

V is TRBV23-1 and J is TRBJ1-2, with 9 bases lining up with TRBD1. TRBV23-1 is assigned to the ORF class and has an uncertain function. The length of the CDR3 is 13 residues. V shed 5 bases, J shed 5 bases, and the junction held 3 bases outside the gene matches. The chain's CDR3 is CASSWTGEYGYTF. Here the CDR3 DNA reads TGCGCCAGCAGTTGGACAGGGGAGTATGGCTACACCTTC.

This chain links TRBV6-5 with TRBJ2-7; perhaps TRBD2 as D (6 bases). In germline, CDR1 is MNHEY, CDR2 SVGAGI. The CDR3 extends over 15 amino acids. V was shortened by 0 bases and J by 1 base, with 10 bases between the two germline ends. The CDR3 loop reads CASSYSSSGSYEQYF. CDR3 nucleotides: TGTGCCAGCAGTTACTCGAGTAGCGGTTCCTACGAGCAGTACTTC.